Presented here are 10 T cell receptor beta chains from one specimen sequenced in a study of blood T cell repertoires in COVID-19. Clones were read by immunoSEQ multiplex PCR, and TCRdb kept only the in-frame ones, dropping some. Of 250,000 to 400,000 clones in the sample, about 89% were seen once. Sequencing was carried out using PBMCs or T cells enriched from blood (not recorded which). Receptors originate from a woman aged 25 to 39 who had recovered from COVID-19.

The gene calls are TRBV9 and TRBJ1-2; TRBD1 aligns across 8 bases. V was clipped by 3 bases and J by 8 bases; unmatched bases: 6. CDR1 SGDLS and CDR2 YYNGEE come from the germline V gene. CDR3 length: 13 amino acids. CDR3 loop: CASSATGGAGYTF. The CDR3 coding sequence is TGTGCCAGCAGCGCCACAGGGGGGGCAGGCTACACCTTC.

J is TRBJ2-2 and V is TRBV5-5; D ambiguous. This CDR3 has 13 amino acids. V dropped 2 bases and J dropped 7 bases, with 9 bases sitting between them. Germline V lookup: CDR1 SGHKS, CDR2 YYEKEE (reference sequence). Here the CDR3 DNA reads TGTGCCAGCAGCTTAGTACTTGGCGGGGAGCTGTTTTTT. This codes for CASSLVLGGELFF.

This rearrangement joins TRBV7-2 to TRBJ2-2; D perhaps matches TRBD1 (6 bases). V lost 5 bases and J lost 2, with 15 bases in between. The CDR3 runs to 16 residues. CDR1 is SGHTA and CDR2 is FQGNSA in the germline V gene. CDR3 DNA sequence: TGTGCCAGCAGCCGTCCCGGGACAAGAAACACCGGGGAGCTGTTTTTT. This sequence encodes CASSRPGTRNTGELFF.

This chain uses TRBV19 with TRBJ1-5; 7 nucleotides line up with TRBD1. The CDR3 has 16 residues. The germline CDR1 and CDR2 sequences are LNHDA and SQIVND (reference sequence). The V gene end was trimmed by 7 bases and the J gene end by 3 bases; junction bases not matched to a gene: 12. The chain's CDR3 is CASKHLGRGNNQPQHF. CDR3 DNA sequence: TGTGCCAGTAAACACCTTGGCAGGGGGAACAATCAGCCCCAGCATTTT.

V and J are TRBV28 and TRBJ1-1; 9 nucleotides line up with TRBD1. The CDR3 is 14 amino acids. V lost 8 bases, J lost 6 bases, and 10 bases stayed unmatched. Germline CDR1 MDHEN, CDR2 SYDVKM. CDR3 sequence: CASGQGTAGPEAFF. The CDR3 bases are TGTGCCAGCGGACAGGGGACGGCCGGACCTGAAGCTTTCTTT.

The chain couples TRBV28 to TRBJ2-2; possible D gene TRBD1, 5 bases. The length of the CDR3 is 12 residues. V lost 6 bases, J lost 4 bases, and 6 bases lay in between. Germline V gives CDR1 MDHEN, CDR2 SYDVKM. CDR3 sequence: CASSRVTGELFF. CDR3 sequence (DNA): TGTGCCAGCAGCAGGGTCACCGGGGAGCTGTTTTTT.

The chain carries TRBV7-8 and TRBJ1-2; 8 positions match TRBD1. Germline assignment: CDR1 SGHVS and CDR2 FQNEAQ. V lost 5 bases and J lost 5; bases outside the gene matches: 19. The CDR3 has 18 residues. The CDR3 loop reads CASSARHPGQDLGYGYTF. The CDR3 nucleotides read TGTGCCAGCAGCGCCAGACACCCGGGACAGGACCTTGGATATGGCTACACCTTC.

This chain uses TRBV25-1 with TRBJ1-4, with TRBD1 as a possible D gene (6 bases). This CDR3 region has 16 residues. Germline V lookup: CDR1 MGHDK, CDR2 SYGVNS. Trimming pared 6 bases from V and 0 bases from J, leaving 14 bases between. This CDR3 is CASRKGTLPTNEKLFF. DNA of the CDR3: TGTGCCAGCAGGAAGGGGACACTCCCAACTAATGAAAAACTGTTTTTT.

The rearrangement joins TRBV5-4 to TRBJ1-2, with TRBD1 matching 8 bases. This CDR3 region has 16 residues. Germline CDR1 and CDR2: SGHNT and YYREEE (reference sequence). With V trimmed by 1 base and J by 4 bases, 9 bases remained unmatched. CDR3 sequence: CASSLIRTGRAYGYTF. The CDR3 coding sequence is TGTGCCAGCAGCTTGATTAGGACAGGGAGGGCCTATGGCTACACCTTC.

V gene TRBV6-5 combines with J gene TRBJ1-4; D might be TRBD1 (5 bases). In germline, CDR1 is MNHEY, CDR2 SVGAGI. V was trimmed by 8 bases and J by 6 bases, leaving 13 bases between them. The CDR3 covers 13 residues. The CDR3 sequence: CASRGSGYEKLFF. CDR3 nucleotide sequence: TGTGCCAGCCGGGGCAGCGGGTATGAAAAACTGTTTTTT.